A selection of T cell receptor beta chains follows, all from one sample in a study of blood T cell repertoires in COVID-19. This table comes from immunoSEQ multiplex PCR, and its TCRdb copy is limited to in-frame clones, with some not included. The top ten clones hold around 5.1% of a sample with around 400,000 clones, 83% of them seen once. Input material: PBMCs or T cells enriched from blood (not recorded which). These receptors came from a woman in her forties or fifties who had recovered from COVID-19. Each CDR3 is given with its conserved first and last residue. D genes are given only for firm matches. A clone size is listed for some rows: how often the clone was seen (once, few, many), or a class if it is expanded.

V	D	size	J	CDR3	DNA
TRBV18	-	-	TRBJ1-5	CASSPGAESNQPQHF	TGTGCCAGCTCACCAGGGGCGGAAAGCAATCAGCCCCAGCATTTT
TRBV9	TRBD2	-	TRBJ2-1	CASSALGLAAVGEQFF	TGTGCCAGCAGCGCATTGGGACTAGCGGCGGTAGGGGAGCAGTTCTTC
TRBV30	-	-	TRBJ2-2	CARTEIDTGELFF	TGTGCCCGCACCGAAATAGACACCGGGGAGCTGTTTTTT
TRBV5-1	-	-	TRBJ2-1	CASSFVRGMVGNEQFF	TGCGCCAGCAGCTTTGTGAGAGGGATGGTCGGCAATGAGCAGTTCTTC
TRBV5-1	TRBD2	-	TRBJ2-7	CASSASGNYEQYF	TGCGCCAGCAGCGCAAGCGGGAACTACGAGCAGTACTTC
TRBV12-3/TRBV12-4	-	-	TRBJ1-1	CASSLVQNTEAFF	TGTGCCAGCAGTTTGGTACAGAACACTGAAGCTTTCTTT
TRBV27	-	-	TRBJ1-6	CASTSGSSPLHF	TGTGCCAGCACCTCGGGAAGTTCACCCCTCCACTTT
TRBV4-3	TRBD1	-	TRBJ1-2	CASSQDTQGAEGYTF	TGCGCCAGCAGCCAAGATACGCAGGGGGCGGAAGGCTACACCTTC
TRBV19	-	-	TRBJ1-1	CASSMGTGGIEAFF	TGTGCCAGTAGTATGGGAACAGGCGGAATTGAAGCTTTCTTT
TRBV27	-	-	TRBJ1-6	CASSPRRDNSPLHF	TGTGCCAGCAGTCCGCGGAGGGATAATTCACCCCTCCACTTT
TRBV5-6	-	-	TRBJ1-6	CASSLFGQSAAPNSPLHF	TGTGCCAGCAGCTTGTTCGGACAGTCCGCGGCCCCTAATTCACCCCTCCACTTT
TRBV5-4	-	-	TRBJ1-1	CASSTEGKIKNTEAFF	TGTGCCAGCAGCACGGAGGGGAAGATCAAGAACACTGAAGCTTTCTTT
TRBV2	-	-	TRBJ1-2	CASTPMLPPRDGYTF	TGTGCCAGCACCCCGATGCTCCCCCCGCGGGATGGCTACACCTTC
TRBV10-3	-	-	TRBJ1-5	CAISEPGGSGQPQHF	TGTGCCATCAGTGAGCCGGGTGGTAGTGGGCAGCCCCAGCATTTT
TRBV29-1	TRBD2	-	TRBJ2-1	CSVAIGLAGGYNEQFF	TGCAGCGTTGCCATTGGACTAGCGGGGGGATACAATGAGCAGTTCTTC
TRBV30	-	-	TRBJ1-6	CAWSPNGNLGSPLHF	TGTGCCTGGAGTCCAAACGGGAATTTGGGTTCACCCCTCCACTTT
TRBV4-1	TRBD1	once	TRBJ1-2	CASSQGQGARGYTF	TGCGCCAGCAGCCAAGGACAGGGGGCCCGTGGCTACACCTTC
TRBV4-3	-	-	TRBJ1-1	CASSQDAAAVSTEAFF	TGCGCCAGCAGCCAAGATGCTGCGGCGGTAAGCACTGAAGCTTTCTTT
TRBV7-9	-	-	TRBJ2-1	CASSLASSWSNEQFF	TGTGCCAGCAGCTTAGCATCTTCCTGGAGCAATGAGCAGTTCTTC
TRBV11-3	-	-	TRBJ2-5	CASSSPSRGLQETQYF	TGTGCCAGCAGCTCTCCTTCGCGGGGCCTCCAGGAGACCCAGTACTTC
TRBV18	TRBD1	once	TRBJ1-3	CASSRQGVSGNTIYF	TGTGCCAGCTCCCGACAGGGTGTCTCTGGAAACACCATATATTTT
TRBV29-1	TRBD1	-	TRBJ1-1	CSVTGGTEAFF	TGCAGCGTGACAGGGGGGACTGAAGCTTTCTTT
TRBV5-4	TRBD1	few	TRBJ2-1	CASSLGDRVGQFF	TGTGCCAGCAGCTTGGGGGACAGGGTCGGGCAGTTCTTC
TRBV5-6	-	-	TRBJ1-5	CASSSRGHGGRPQHF	TGTGCCAGCAGCTCCCGGGGACACGGGGGGAGGCCCCAGCATTTT
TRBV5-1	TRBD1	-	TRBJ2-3	CASSFLGQGLYTDTQYF	TGCGCCAGCAGCTTCCTAGGACAGGGGCTTTACACAGATACGCAGTATTTT
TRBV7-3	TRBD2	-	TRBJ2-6	CASSLGEGVPSGANVLTF	TGTGCCAGCAGCCTAGGGGAGGGAGTACCCTCTGGGGCCAACGTCCTGACTTTC
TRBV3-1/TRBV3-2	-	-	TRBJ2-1	CASSPGQAPYNEQFF	TGTGCCAGCAGCCCAGGACAAGCGCCTTACAATGAGCAGTTCTTC
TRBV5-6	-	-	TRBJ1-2	CASSLIQGKGYTF	TGTGCCAGCAGCTTGATCCAGGGGAAAGGCTACACCTTC
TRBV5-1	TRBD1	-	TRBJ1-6	CASSLKGQGGSPLHF	TGCGCCAGCAGCTTGAAAGGACAGGGGGGATCACCCCTCCACTTT
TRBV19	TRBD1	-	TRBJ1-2	CASTRPGQGWGGYTF	TGTGCCAGTACTCGCCCCGGACAGGGATGGGGGGGCTACACCTTC
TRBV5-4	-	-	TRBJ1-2	CASSWGTEGGYTF	TGTGCCAGCAGCTGGGGGACTGAAGGCGGCTACACCTTC
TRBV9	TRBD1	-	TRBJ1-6	CASSDGQGSNSPLHF	TGTGCCAGCAGCGATGGACAGGGTTCTAATTCACCCCTCCACTTT
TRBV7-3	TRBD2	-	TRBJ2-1	CASSPKFSGSANEQFF	TGTGCCAGCAGCCCGAAATTTAGCGGGAGTGCCAATGAGCAGTTCTTC
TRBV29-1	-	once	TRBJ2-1	CSVEHSRPNEQFF	TGCAGCGTTGAACATAGCCGGCCCAATGAGCAGTTCTTC
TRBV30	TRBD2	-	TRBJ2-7	CAWSRLAGPYEQYF	TGTGCCTGGAGTCGACTAGCGGGACCCTACGAGCAGTACTTC
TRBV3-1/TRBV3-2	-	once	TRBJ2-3	CASSQGYSRSGDTQYF	TGTGCCAGCAGCCAAGGATATAGCAGATCGGGAGATACGCAGTATTTT
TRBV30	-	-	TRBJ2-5	CAWSALAAETQYF	TGTGCCTGGAGTGCCTTAGCGGCAGAGACCCAGTACTTC
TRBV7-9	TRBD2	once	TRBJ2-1	CASSQGLAVYNEQFF	TGTGCCAGCAGCCAGGGACTAGCAGTTTACAATGAGCAGTTCTTC
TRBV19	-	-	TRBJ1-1	CASSIVGLPVEAFF	TGTGCCAGTAGTATAGTGGGACTTCCCGTTGAAGCTTTCTTT
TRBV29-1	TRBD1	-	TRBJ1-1	CSETQGAINTEAFF	TGCAGCGAGACGCAGGGGGCGATCAACACTGAAGCTTTCTTT
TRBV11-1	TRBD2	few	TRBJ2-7	CASSLRTSGSYEQYF	TGTGCCAGCAGCTTAAGGACTAGCGGCTCCTACGAGCAGTACTTC
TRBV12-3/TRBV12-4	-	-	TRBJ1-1	CASSLGATTEAFF	TGTGCCAGCAGTTTAGGGGCTACGACTGAAGCTTTCTTT
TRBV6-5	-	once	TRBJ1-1	CASSYGPEAFF	TGTGCCAGCAGTTACGGGCCTGAAGCTTTCTTT
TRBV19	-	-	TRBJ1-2	CASSTRQETSNYGYTF	TGTGCCAGTAGTACGAGACAGGAGACCTCTAACTATGGCTACACCTTC
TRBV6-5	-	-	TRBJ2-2	CAATADPVGTGELFF	TGTGCCGCCACGGCGGATCCGGTGGGCACCGGGGAGCTGTTTTTT
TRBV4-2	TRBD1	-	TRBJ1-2	CASSQTTGDYGYTF	TGTGCCAGCAGCCAGACGACAGGGGACTATGGCTACACCTTC
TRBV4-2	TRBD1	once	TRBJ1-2	CASSQGQGQGPGYTF	TGTGCCAGCAGCCAGGGCCAAGGACAGGGGCCTGGCTACACCTTC
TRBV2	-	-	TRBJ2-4	CASDLGVLAKNIQYF	TGTGCCAGTGACCTAGGGGTGCTGGCCAAAAACATTCAGTACTTC
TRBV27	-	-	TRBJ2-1	CASSIRLGQYNEQFF	TGTGCCAGCAGTATCCGACTAGGCCAATACAATGAGCAGTTCTTC
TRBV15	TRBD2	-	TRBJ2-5	CATSRDTLAGEETQYF	TGTGCCACCAGCAGAGATACTCTAGCGGGAGAGGAGACCCAGTACTTC
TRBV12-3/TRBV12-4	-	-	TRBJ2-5	CASSLGPAETQYF	TGTGCCAGCAGTTTGGGCCCCGCAGAGACCCAGTACTTC
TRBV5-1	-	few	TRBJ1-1	CASSLGQRGEAFF	TGCGCCAGCAGCCTAGGACAGAGGGGGGAAGCTTTCTTT
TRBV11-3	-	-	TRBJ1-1	CASSLGDGGLKNTEAFF	TGTGCCAGCAGCTTAGGGGATGGGGGACTGAAGAACACTGAAGCTTTCTTT
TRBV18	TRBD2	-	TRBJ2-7	CASSPASGYEQYF	TGTGCCAGCTCACCTGCTAGCGGCTACGAGCAGTACTTC
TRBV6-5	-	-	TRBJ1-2	CASITPAGGYTF	TGTGCCAGCATTACCCCTGCGGGAGGCTACACCTTC
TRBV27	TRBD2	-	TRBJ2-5	CASSLGLAGEETQYF	TGTGCCAGCAGTCTGGGACTAGCGGGAGAAGAGACCCAGTACTTC
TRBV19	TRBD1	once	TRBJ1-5	CASSNPPGGNNQPQHF	TGTGCCAGTAGTAACCCGCCAGGGGGCAACAATCAGCCCCAGCATTTT
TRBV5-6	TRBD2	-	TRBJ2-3	CASSLGTSGSPDTQYF	TGTGCCAGCAGCTTGGGGACTAGCGGGAGCCCCGATACGCAGTATTTT
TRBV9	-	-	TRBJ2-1	CASSVERAYNEQFF	TGTGCCAGCAGCGTAGAGCGAGCCTACAATGAGCAGTTCTTC
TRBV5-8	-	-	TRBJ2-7	CASSQGGHSGMGQYF	TGTGCCAGCAGCCAAGGGGGACATTCAGGGATGGGGCAGTACTTC